The source of this TCR beta chain is a study of T cell repertoires in cytomegalovirus infection. Whole-study context: Indicated by public TCR beta signatures were CMV infection and matching HLA type.

TCRdb reprocessed the reads with MiXCR, giving one entry per CDR3 protein. The profile covers over 450,000 distinct CDR3 sequences, with about 10% appearing a single time and about a tenth taken by the ten largest. The CDR3 length is 17 residues. With 8 bases removed from V and 1 base from J, the gap between germline ends came to 21 bases. Looked up from germline, CDR1 is DFQATT and CDR2 is SNEGSKA (reference sequence). Study-level points and caveats: CMV-specific TCR beta clonotypes restricted by HLA-C were the ones dominating the ex vivo response. Cumulated frequencies of public TCR beta families served to identify carriers of CMV plus the relevant HLA.

To note about this clonotype: Its specificity is not known. This clone may be a read error of a much larger clone one base away.

Sequencing input: PBMCs. This sequence was found in a human donor in good health (CMV status not recorded). Some clones in this sample may be carry-over from other donors' samples. J is TRBJ2-6 and V is TRBV20-1; D is undetermined. The CDR3 here is CSTALQSYPSGANVLTF. The CDR3, as DNA: TGCAGTACAGCATTACAATCTTACCCTTCTGGGGCCAACGTCCTGACTTTC.